This passage covers 8 T cell receptor beta chains from one sample sequenced in a study of radiation and T cells in renal cell carcinoma. The treatment is: 15 Gy SBRT to primary tumor, nephrectomy 4 weeks later. TCRdb's table, derived via immunoSEQ multiplex PCR, lists solely in-frame clones and lacks some. Of 19,000 or so clones listed, 60% to 75% are singletons. The material sequenced was tumor tissue, taken from a patient whose treatment included radiotherapy and nephrectomy. These receptors were collected from an older woman with renal cell carcinoma.

J is TRBJ1-6 and V is TRBV6-1; TRBD1 matches at 7 bases. The CDR3 extends over 14 amino acids. Germline loops: CDR1 MNHNS, CDR2 SASEGT. J gave up 15 bases and V 2 bases, and 10 bases lay outside the gene matches. The CDR3 coding sequence is TGTGCCAGCAGTGAATATCTGGCAGGGGGGGACCTCCACTTT. Translation gives CASSEYLAGGDLHF.

The gene calls are TRBV6-5 and TRBJ1-1, with D unresolved. V gave up 6 bases and J gave up 2 bases, with 10 bases separating them. The germline CDR1 and CDR2 sequences are MNHEY and SVGAGI. This CDR3 spans 13 amino acids. The CDR3 loop reads CASSRTINTEAFF. CDR3 nucleotide sequence: TGTGCCAGCAGCAGAACAATAAACACTGAAGCTTTCTTT.

This clone has just a few counts. The rearrangement uses TRBV28 and TRBJ1-6, with 7 bases identical to TRBD1. With 5 bases clipped from V and 9 bases from J, the junction kept 7 bases outside the gene matches. In germline, CDR1 is MDHEN, CDR2 SYDVKM. The CDR3 sequence is 14 residues long. This CDR3 reads CASSPQSGGSPLHF. Here the CDR3 DNA reads TGTGCCAGCAGTCCACAGTCAGGGGGTTCACCCCTCCACTTT.

The CDR3, as DNA: TGTGCCAGCAGCTTGCCTAGGGAGGGGGGTGAGCAGTTCTTC. Encoded protein: CASSLPREGGEQFF. The J gene is TRBJ2-1, the V gene TRBV5-8; tentative D call: TRBD2 (7 bases). V lost 1 base and J lost 9, with 14 bases in between. This CDR3 is 14 amino acids long. Per the germline V gene, CDR1 is SGHTS and CDR2 is YDEGEE.

This clone appeared once. The chain carries TRBV6-5 and TRBJ1-2, with 8 bases that match TRBD1. In germline, CDR1 is MNHEY, CDR2 SVGAGI. The length of the CDR3 is 15 residues. The V and J ends lost 1 base and 4 bases, in that order; junction bases with no gene match: 5. The chain's CDR3 is CASSYLGQASYGYTF. DNA for the CDR3: TGTGCCAGCAGTTACTTGGGACAGGCCAGCTATGGCTACACCTTC.

The chain uses TRBV7-9 and TRBJ2-2; no clear D gene. The V end lost 0 bases, the J end lost 0 bases, and 11 bases lay between the germline ends. The CDR3 runs 17 residues. Germline CDR1 reads SEHNR; CDR2 reads FQNEAQ (reference sequence). The CDR3 spells CASSLAVAAANTGELFF. The CDR3, as DNA: TGTGCCAGCAGCTTAGCGGTAGCAGCTGCGAACACCGGGGAGCTGTTTTTT.

The CDR3 sequence: CASSSQGAGETQYF. CDR3 DNA: TGTGCCAGCAGCTCACAGGGGGCTGGGGAGACCCAGTACTTC. The chain carries TRBV7-2 and TRBJ2-5, with 9 bases matching TRBD1. The germline V gene has CDR1 SGHTA and CDR2 FQGNSA. V shed 4 bases and J 5 bases; nucleotides not matched to a gene: 5. The CDR3 loop spans 14 amino acids. The full variable domain, with the rest looked up from reference TRBV7-2 and TRBJ2-5, is GAGVSQSPSNKVTEKGKDVELRCDPISGHTALYWYRQSLGQGLEFLIYFQGNSAPDKSGLPSDRFSAERTGGSVSTLTIQRTQQEDSAVYLCASSSQGAGETQYFGPGTRLLVL.

This sequence joins TRBV29-1 and TRBJ1-5, with a tentative D call TRBD1 (5 bases). The CDR3 extends over 13 amino acids. The germline V gene encodes CDR1 SQVTM and CDR2 ANQGSEA. With 6 bases removed from V and 6 bases from J, the gap between germline ends came to 15 bases. The CDR3 protein is CSVEMGPGQPQHF. In DNA form, the CDR3 reads TGCAGCGTAGAGATGGGACCGGGTCAGCCCCAGCATTTT.